One sample yielded the 30 T cell receptor beta chains listed below, sequenced in a study of ipilimumab plus nivolumab after autologous stem cell transplantation. The method was immunoSEQ multiplex PCR; TCRdb's version includes in-frame clones alone and lacks a portion of them. The sample yields some 40,000 clones, 92% seen once. This material consisted of PBMCs, taken in a trial of ipilimumab plus nivolumab as post-transplant consolidation. Receptors were obtained from a male donor with multiple myeloma.

The genes are TRBV27 and TRBJ2-1; TRBD2 agrees at 8 bases. Germline V gives CDR1 MNHEY, CDR2 SMNVEV (reference sequence). Trimming took 1 base from V and 6 from J; bases not matched to a gene: 2. CDR3 length: 14 amino acids. This chain's CDR3 is CASSLLGTSNEQFF. The CDR3 region has the DNA TGTGCCAGCAGTTTATTAGGGACTAGCAATGAGCAGTTCTTC.

The rearrangement links TRBV10-3 to TRBJ2-7, with 9 bases that match TRBD2. Germline trimming cut 10 bases from V and 3 bases from J; bases unmatched to any gene: 10. Germline V gene data show CDR1 as ENHRY and CDR2 as SYGVKD. The CDR3 runs to 14 residues. DNA of the CDR3: TGTGCCACACGCATTAGCGGGGGCTACTACGAGCAGTACTTC. Translating gives CATRISGGYYEQYF.

V is TRBV4-3 and J is TRBJ1-6; TRBD1 is a possible D gene (6 bases). V was cut by 0 bases and J by 7 bases, with 13 bases left in between. This CDR3 has 16 amino acids. Germline values: CDR1 LGHNA, CDR2 YSLEER. In DNA, the CDR3 is TGCGCCAGCAGCCAAGATAGAAACAGGGAAAATTCACCCCTCCACTTT. This sequence encodes CASSQDRNRENSPLHF.

The chain uses TRBV6-4 and TRBJ1-5; D gene ambiguous. Germline lookup yields CDR1 MRHNA and CDR2 SNTAGT. This CDR3 has 11 residues. Between the trimmed V and J ends, which lost 4 bases and 7 bases, there was a span of 5 bases. The DNA for the CDR3 is TGTGCCAGCAGTGTCAGGCAGCCCCAGCATTTT. Translated, it gives CASSVRQPQHF.

Only one count was recorded for this clone. The chain employs TRBV13 and TRBJ2-3, with 12 bases matching TRBD2. The CDR3 loop spans 16 amino acids. Germline V gene sequence: CDR1 PRHDT, CDR2 FYEKMQ (reference sequence). After removal of 5 bases from V and 2 bases from J, the junction contained 5 bases not matched to a gene. The CDR3 DNA sequence: TGTGCCAGCAGCACGGGACTAGCGGGCGTCACAGATACGCAGTATTTT. Amino acids: CASSTGLAGVTDTQYF.

The CDR3 spells CASSLAGAGANVLTF. The CDR3 DNA reads TGTGCCAGCAGCCTCGCGGGGGCTGGGGCCAACGTCCTGACTTTC. This rearrangement joins TRBV28 to TRBJ2-6, with TRBD2 matching 7 bases. Germline CDR1 MDHEN, CDR2 SYDVKM. This CDR3 is built from 15 residues. With V trimmed by 6 bases and J by 2 bases, 4 bases remained unmatched.

This chain links TRBV7-9 with TRBJ2-4, with D perhaps TRBD1 (6 bases). This CDR3 has 16 residues. The germline V gene has CDR1 SEHNR and CDR2 FQNEAQ (reference sequence). With 1 base removed from V and 1 base from J, the gap between germline ends came to 11 bases. The CDR3 here is CASSLGGQGAKNIQYF. In nucleotides, the CDR3 is TGTGCCAGCAGCTTAGGGGGGCAGGGGGCCAAAAACATTCAGTACTTC. The variable domain in full, with the rest retrieved from reference TRBV7-9 and TRBJ2-4, is DTGVSQNPRHKITKRGQNVTFRCDPISEHNRLYWYRQTLGQGPEFLTYFQNEAQLEKSRLLSDRFSAERPKGSFSTLEIQRTEQGDSAMYLCASSLGGQGAKNIQYFGAGTRLSVL.

The chain couples TRBV4-1 to TRBJ1-2; tentatively, D is TRBD1 (5 bases). V gave up 0 bases and J gave up 0 bases, with 14 bases separating them. Germline CDR1 and CDR2: MGHRA and YSYEKL. This CDR3 comprises 17 residues. The CDR3 DNA reads TGCGCCAGCAGCCAAGATTTGGGGGGGACGGCTAACTATGGCTACACCTTC. This translates into CASSQDLGGTANYGYTF.

The CDR3 sequence: CASSSGTLSTDTQYF. DNA for the CDR3: TGTGCCAGCAGTTCCGGGACCCTTAGCACAGATACGCAGTATTTT. The rearrangement links TRBV2 to TRBJ2-3; either TRBD1 or TRBD2 may supply D (5 bases each). Germline loops: CDR1 SNHLY, CDR2 FYNNEI. V dropped 5 bases and J dropped 0 bases, with 12 bases sitting between them. The CDR3 is 15 residues long.

The chain employs TRBV28 and TRBJ2-3; TRBD2 aligns across 12 bases. From germline, CDR1 is MDHEN and CDR2 SYDVKM. The CDR3 extends over 16 amino acids. Trimming took 5 bases from V and 2 from J; bases not matched to a gene: 5. This CDR3 is CASSPGLAGYTDTQYF. The CDR3 DNA reads as TGTGCCAGCAGTCCGGGACTAGCGGGTTACACAGATACGCAGTATTTT.

The J gene is TRBJ2-7, the V gene TRBV11-2; maybe TRBD1 (5 bases). V dropped 3 bases and J dropped 3 bases, with 12 bases sitting between them. The germline V gene has CDR1 SGHAT and CDR2 FQNNGV. This CDR3 has 14 residues. The CDR3 is CASSFGVGVYEQYF. CDR3 coding DNA: TGTGCCAGCAGCTTCGGAGTAGGGGTCTACGAGCAGTACTTC.

J is TRBJ2-7 and V is TRBV6-6; D is uncertain. The CDR3 consists of 16 residues. Germline CDR1 is MNHNY and CDR2 is SVGAGI (reference sequence). The V end lost 2 bases, the J end lost 0 bases, and 14 bases lay between the germline ends. The CDR3 loop is CASSYGSVVSSYEQYF. The CDR3 coding sequence is TGTGCCAGCAGTTACGGCTCGGTAGTATCCTCCTACGAGCAGTACTTC.

This sequence joins TRBV6-5 and TRBJ1-1, with D unresolved. V dropped 5 bases and J dropped 3 bases, with 10 bases sitting between them. This CDR3 has 13 residues. Germline lookup yields CDR1 MNHEY and CDR2 SVGAGI. DNA for the CDR3: TGTGCCAGCAGTCGAACCGGGGACACTGAAGCTTTCTTT. Translating gives CASSRTGDTEAFF.

This rearrangement joins TRBV11-2 to TRBJ1-5, with 7 bases fitting TRBD1. The CDR3 loop spans 16 amino acids. In germline, CDR1 is SGHAT, CDR2 FQNNGV. The J segment lost 1 base and the V segment lost 1 base, leaving 4 bases of the junction unmatched. DNA for the CDR3: TGTGCCAGCAGCTTAGGGACAGGCCGGAGCAATCAGCCCCAGCATTTT. Amino acid sequence: CASSLGTGRSNQPQHF.

A note on this clone: An end of the junction differs from the germline gene, which may be a read error. This sample includes further DNA sequences coding for the same CDR3. The V gene is TRBV19, the J gene TRBJ2-2; D might be TRBD2 (5 bases). The CDR3 covers 16 residues. The V gene's germline CDR1 is LNHDA and CDR2 SQIVND (reference sequence). This CDR3 reads CASSIGAGWNTGELFF. The CDR3 region has the DNA TGTGCCAGTAGTATAGGGGCAGGTTGGAACACCGGGGAGTTGTTTTTT. The full variable domain, its missing parts supplied by reference TRBV19 and TRBJ2-2, is DGGITQSPKYLFRKEGQNVTLSCEQNLNHDAMYWYRQDPGQGLRLIYYSQIVNDFQKGDIAEGYSVSREKKESFPLTVTSAQKNPTAFYLCASSIGAGWNTGELFFGEGSRLTVL.

The rearrangement links TRBV28 to TRBJ1-5; no definite D call. Germline assignment: CDR1 MDHEN and CDR2 SYDVKM. Trimming removed 3 bases at V and 3 bases at J, with 9 bases between. The CDR3 is 14 residues long. CDR3 nucleotides: TGTGCCAGCAGTTTCGAACAGTACAATCAGCCCCAGCATTTT. It encodes CASSFEQYNQPQHF.

This clone appeared once. A read error may account for a junction end that differs from germline. This chain connects TRBV29-1 to TRBJ2-3, with 10 nucleotides matching TRBD2. CDR3 size: 14 residues. The V gene's germline CDR1 is SQVTM and CDR2 ANQGSEA. This chain's CDR3 is CSTLAGGRTDMQYF. The CDR3 DNA reads TGCAGCACCTTAGCGGGGGGACGCACAGATATGCAGTATTTT.

The gene calls are TRBV6-6 and TRBJ2-1; D unresolved. The CDR3 is made up of 13 amino acids. The ends were cut back, 2 bases at V and 9 bases at J, with 11 bases in the middle. Germline values: CDR1 MNHNY, CDR2 SVGAGI (reference sequence). CDR3 in amino acids: CASSYIRRGEQFF. As DNA, the CDR3 is TGTGCCAGCAGTTACATTAGAAGAGGTGAGCAGTTCTTC.

This chain uses TRBV6-1 with TRBJ1-5; no clear D. Trimming pared 1 base from V and 8 bases from J, leaving 24 bases between. The V gene's germline CDR1 is MNHNS and CDR2 SASEGT. The CDR3 runs 18 residues. CDR3: CASSEVENPFSPIEPQHF. The CDR3 bases are TGTGCCAGCAGTGAAGTTGAGAACCCGTTTTCCCCAATCGAGCCCCAGCATTTT.

The chain combines TRBV11-1 with TRBJ2-1; 13 nucleotides match TRBD2. Germline V gives CDR1 SGHAT, CDR2 FQDESV (reference sequence). This CDR3 is 16 amino acids long. V was clipped by 1 base and J by 8 bases; unmatched bases: 5. The CDR3 sequence: CASSLELAGGPHEQFF. CDR3 DNA sequence: TGTGCCAGCAGCTTAGAACTAGCGGGAGGGCCCCATGAGCAGTTCTTC.

The chain combines TRBV28 with TRBJ2-7; D perhaps matches TRBD2 (6 bases). V gave up 5 bases and J gave up 2 bases, with 16 bases separating them. The germline gives CDR1 MDHEN, CDR2 SYDVKM. The CDR3 covers 15 residues. The CDR3 region is CASSGGSGDPYEQYF. The CDR3 nucleotides read TGTGCCAGCAGTGGAGGTTCGGGGGACCCCTACGAGCAGTACTTC.

This sequence joins TRBV15 and TRBJ2-1, with a possible D match to TRBD2 (6 bases). This CDR3 comprises 15 residues. The V and J ends lost 1 base and 2 bases respectively, with 9 bases between them. Germline V gives CDR1 LNHNV, CDR2 YYDKDF (reference sequence). Written as DNA, the CDR3 is TGTGCCACCAGCAGAGCCGGCGGGACCTACAATGAGCAGTTCTTC. Its protein is CATSRAGGTYNEQFF.

This rearrangement joins TRBV28 to TRBJ2-7; 8 bases line up with TRBD2. The V and J ends lost 10 bases and 0 bases, in that order; junction bases with no gene match: 11. CDR3 length: 15 residues. The V gene's germline CDR1 is MDHEN and CDR2 SYDVKM. CDR3 sequence: CATHPGGSLSYEQYF. The DNA of the CDR3 is TGTGCCACCCACCCGGGGGGGAGCCTCTCCTACGAGCAGTACTTC.

This chain uses TRBV28 with TRBJ1-4; D call uncertain. Germline assignment: CDR1 MDHEN and CDR2 SYDVKM. The V end was cut by 6 bases, the J end by 3 bases, with 14 bases between. CDR3 length: 15 amino acids. This CDR3 reads CASSPSKVPNEKLFF. The DNA for the CDR3 is TGTGCCAGCAGCCCATCCAAGGTTCCTAATGAAAAACTGTTTTTT.

The chain has TRBV30 and TRBJ1-1; D gene unclear. This CDR3 contains 13 residues. From germline, CDR1 is GTSNPN and CDR2 SVGIG (reference sequence). V lost 3 bases and J lost 5, with 13 bases in between. CDR3 nucleotide sequence: TGTGCCTGGAGGGGCCGGGAGTGGACTGAAGCTTTCTTT. This encodes CAWRGREWTEAFF.

The chain employs TRBV6-6 and TRBJ1-4; D gene unclear. The V end lost 6 bases, the J end lost 7 bases, and 6 bases lay between the germline ends. The CDR3 is made up of 11 amino acids. Germline V CDR1 and CDR2: MNHNY, SVGAGI (reference sequence). The CDR3 DNA sequence: TGTGCCAGCAGAAACTTTGAAAAACTGTTTTTT. Translation: CASRNFEKLFF.

The genes are TRBV5-1 and TRBJ2-1, with 14 positions matching TRBD2. This CDR3 region has 21 residues. Unmatched junction bases numbered 12, after V lost 1 base and J lost 0 bases. Germline-derived CDR1 and CDR2 are SGHRS and YFSETQ. In nucleotides, the CDR3 is TGCGCCAGCAGCTTGCTGGGACTAGCGGGGGTTCCCAGGAGCTCCTACAATGAGCAGTTCTTC. Translated, it gives CASSLLGLAGVPRSSYNEQFF.

DNA for the CDR3: TGTGCCAGTAGTCTCGGGACAGGGCGCACAGATACGCAGTATTTT. As protein: CASSLGTGRTDTQYF. This chain joins TRBV19 and TRBJ2-3; 9 bases are shared with TRBD1. Germline V lookup: CDR1 LNHDA, CDR2 SQIVND (reference sequence). J was trimmed by 1 base and V by 5 bases; bases with no gene match: 4. The CDR3 has 15 amino acids.

This clone was seen just once. V usage is TRBV6-6 and J usage is TRBJ2-7; possibly TRBD1 or TRBD2 for D (5 bases each). Trimming took 6 bases from V and 2 from J, leaving 11 bases between them. Germline assignment: CDR1 MNHNY and CDR2 SVGAGI (reference sequence). The CDR3 consists of 13 residues. The CDR3 region is CASSRDRAYEQYF. The DNA for the CDR3 is TGTGCCAGCAGCCGGGACCGAGCCTACGAGCAGTACTTC.

V gene TRBV5-4 combines with J gene TRBJ2-5; D is perhaps TRBD1 (6 bases). This CDR3 region has 15 residues. CDR1 is SGHNT and CDR2 is YYREEE in the germline V gene (reference sequence). V lost 3 bases to trimming and J lost 1 base, with 13 bases between them. The CDR3 DNA is TGTGCCAGCAGCTCCGCGGCGACAGGCCAAGAGACCCAGTACTTC. As protein: CASSSAATGQETQYF.